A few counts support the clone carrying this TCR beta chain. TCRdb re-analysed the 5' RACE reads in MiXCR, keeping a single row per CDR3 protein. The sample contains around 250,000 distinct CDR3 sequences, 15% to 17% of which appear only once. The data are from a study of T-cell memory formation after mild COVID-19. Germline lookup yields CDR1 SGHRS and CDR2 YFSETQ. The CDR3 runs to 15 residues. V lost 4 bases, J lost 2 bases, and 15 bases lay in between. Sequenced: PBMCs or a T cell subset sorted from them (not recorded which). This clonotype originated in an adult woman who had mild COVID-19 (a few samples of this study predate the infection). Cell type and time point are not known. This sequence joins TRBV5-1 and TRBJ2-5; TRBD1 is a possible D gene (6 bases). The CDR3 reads CASSPNPGQQETQYF. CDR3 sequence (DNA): TGCGCCAGCAGCCCAAACCCGGGACAACAAGAGACCCAGTACTTC.